These T cell receptor beta chains were read from a single sample in a study of control samples from healthy donors and cancer patients. Sequencing used immunoSEQ multiplex PCR; TCRdb keeps in-frame clones, though not all of them. This table holds 150,000 or so clones, 70% to 90% found once. The source material was blood. These receptors were taken from a man between 18 and 35 years old in good health. CDR3s include the opening cysteine and the closing phenylalanine or tryptophan. Fields, in order: J gene, D gene, CDR3 length, clone size, V gene, CDR3 DNA, CDR3 protein. A D gene is named only where the DNA matches it firmly. Size values are once, few and many counts, or a class for expanded clones, and some rows have none.

TRBJ1-2,NA,13,NA,TRBV30,TGTGCCTGGAGTGTACAGAAAAATGTCGGCTACACCTTC,CAWSVQKNVGYTF
TRBJ2-3,NA,11,NA,TRBV20-1,TGCAGTGCTAGACTGGTTGATACGCAGTATTTT,CSARLVDTQYF
TRBJ1-6,TRBD1,15,few,TRBV6-2/TRBV6-3,TGTGCCAGCAGCAACCGGGACAGGGTATATTCACCCCTCCACTTT,CASSNRDRVYSPLHF
TRBJ2-2,TRBD1,14,NA,TRBV29-1,TGCAGCGGCGGGGACAGGGCGAACACCGGGGAGCTGTTTTTT,CSGGDRANTGELFF
TRBJ1-5,NA,13,NA,TRBV28,TGTGCCAGCAGTTTTGGGGGGGATCAGCCCCAGCATTTT,CASSFGGDQPQHF
TRBJ2-3,TRBD2,17,once,TRBV5-1,TGCGCCAGCAGCTTGGCCGTAAGCGGGGGGGCCGCAGATACGCAGTATTTT,CASSLAVSGGAADTQYF
TRBJ2-3,NA,15,once,TRBV6-5,TGTGCCAGCAGTTACGGGGGCGTCGGCACAGATACGCAGTATTTT,CASSYGGVGTDTQYF
TRBJ2-3,TRBD2,15,NA,TRBV19,TGTGCCAGTAGTAAGGGGACTATTAGCACAGATACGCAGTATTTT,CASSKGTISTDTQYF
TRBJ1-3,NA,14,NA,TRBV6-2/TRBV6-3,TGTGCCAGCAGTTACGTGGAAGCCGGAAACACCATATATTTT,CASSYVEAGNTIYF
TRBJ1-4,NA,16,NA,TRBV9,TGTGCCAGCAGCGTAAACCCGACACAAGTCGATGAAAAACTGTTTTTT,CASSVNPTQVDEKLFF
TRBJ1-2,NA,16,NA,TRBV7-6,TGTGCCAGCAGCTTAGTCCGACAGCCTACAATAAGGGGCTACACCTTC,CASSLVRQPTIRGYTF
TRBJ2-3,TRBD1,14,NA,TRBV5-1,TGCGCCAGCAGCTCTTGGACAGGGCCAGATACGCAGTATTTT,CASSSWTGPDTQYF
TRBJ1-2,NA,15,NA,TRBV4-3,TGCGCCAGCAGCCAAGATGGGGGGGCTGGTTATGGCTACACCTTC,CASSQDGGAGYGYTF
TRBJ1-1,TRBD1,14,NA,TRBV28,TGTGCCAGCAGGACAGGGACTATGAACACTGAAGCTTTCTTT,CASRTGTMNTEAFF
TRBJ2-3,NA,15,NA,TRBV5-6,TGTGCCAGCAGCTTGAACCGACTCAACACAGATACGCAGTATTTT,CASSLNRLNTDTQYF
TRBJ2-1,NA,14,NA,TRBV4-2,TGTGCCAGCAGCCATGCCGGGACTTTCAATGAGCAGTTCTTC,CASSHAGTFNEQFF
TRBJ1-2,NA,15,NA,TRBV19,TGTGCCAGTAGTTTGGATATCAATAATAACTATGGCTACACCTTC,CASSLDINNNYGYTF
TRBJ1-3,NA,13,NA,TRBV28,TGTGCCAGCAGTTGGGGCCGTGGAAACACCATATATTTT,CASSWGRGNTIYF
TRBJ2-3,TRBD2,15,NA,TRBV30,TGTGCCTGGAGTGCCGGGGGGGCCGGGGGGAATACGCAGTATTTT,CAWSAGGAGGNTQYF
TRBJ2-1,NA,16,NA,TRBV10-3,TGTGCCATCAGTGAGCCTTACCTTGACAGCTTCGATGAGCAGTTCTTC,CAISEPYLDSFDEQFF
TRBJ1-1,TRBD1,15,few,TRBV19,TGTGCCAGTAGTATCCGGACAGGGGAGAACACTGAAGCTTTCTTT,CASSIRTGENTEAFF
TRBJ1-6,NA,16,NA,TRBV6-5,TGTGCCAGCAGTTACTCGACGGGGCCCAGGAGGTCACCCCTCCACTTT,CASSYSTGPRRSPLHF
TRBJ1-6,NA,14,NA,TRBV7-3,TGTGCCAGCAGCTTAACAGGATATAATTCACCCCTCCACTTT,CASSLTGYNSPLHF
TRBJ1-4,TRBD1,17,NA,TRBV2,TGTGCCAGCAGTGAAGGAGGCCAGGGGGCGTCTAATGAAAAACTGTTTTTT,CASSEGGQGASNEKLFF
TRBJ1-1,NA,13,NA,TRBV19,TGTGCCAGTAGTATAGGTGGATACACTGAAGCTTTCTTT,CASSIGGYTEAFF
TRBJ1-4,NA,18,NA,TRBV4-1,TGCGCCAGCAGCCAAGAAATAGGGCACAGGCCCCGGCAAGGAAAACTGTTTTTT,CASSQEIGHRPRQGKLFF
TRBJ1-5,NA,13,NA,TRBV19,TGTGCCAGTAGTATAGGGGGGCGTCAGCCCCAGCATTTT,CASSIGGRQPQHF
TRBJ2-1,NA,15,NA,TRBV28,TGTGCCAGCAGTTTATCAGGTTCATCCTACAATGAGCAGTTCTTC,CASSLSGSSYNEQFF
TRBJ2-2,NA,14,NA,TRBV19,TGTGCCAGTAGTATAGGCGAACTCACCGGGGAGCTGTTTTTT,CASSIGELTGELFF
TRBJ2-5,TRBD2,14,NA,TRBV7-2,TGTGCCAGCAGAGCGGGACTAGCGGTGGAGACCCAGTACTTC,CASRAGLAVETQYF
TRBJ2-7,NA,15,NA,TRBV2,TGTGCCAGCAGTGACCCCTCGAATTTTTCCTACGAGCAGTACTTC,CASSDPSNFSYEQYF
TRBJ1-2,NA,13,NA,TRBV4-3,TGCGCCAGCAGCCAAGACATCCGCCGGGGCTACACCTTC,CASSQDIRRGYTF
TRBJ2-7,NA,14,once,TRBV5-6,TGTGCCAGCAGCTTGTGGGCGGTCTCCTACGAGCAGTACTTC,CASSLWAVSYEQYF
TRBJ2-3,TRBD2,19,NA,TRBV3-1/TRBV3-2,TGTGCCAGCAGCCAATATACACCGATAGCGGGGGGACACACAGATACGCAGTATTTT,CASSQYTPIAGGHTDTQYF
TRBJ2-1,TRBD2,16,NA,TRBV4-3,TGCGCCAGCAGCCCCTCCCCTAGCGGGGACTACAATGAGCAGTTCTTC,CASSPSPSGDYNEQFF
TRBJ2-7,TRBD2,15,NA,TRBV3-1/TRBV3-2,TGTGCCAGCAGCCCTCTTAGGCGGGGGGCGTCTGAGCAGTACTTC,CASSPLRRGASEQYF
TRBJ2-5,NA,15,NA,TRBV6-1,TGTGCCAGCAGTAGGGAGGAGGGGGCTAGAGAGACCCAGTACTTC,CASSREEGARETQYF
TRBJ1-2,TRBD1,15,NA,TRBV5-1,TGCGCCAGCAGCTCCCCCGGGACAGCGCCCTATGGCTACACCTTC,CASSSPGTAPYGYTF
TRBJ2-7,TRBD2,17,NA,TRBV28,TGTGCCAGCAGCCAAGTTGGACTAGCGGGGGCCCTCTACGAGCAGTACTTC,CASSQVGLAGALYEQYF
TRBJ1-5,NA,12,NA,TRBV5-4,TGTGCCAGCAGCCTGTGGGGCCAGCCCCAGCATTTT,CASSLWGQPQHF
TRBJ1-5,TRBD1,21,NA,TRBV28,TGTGCCAGCAGCCGCTCCGGGGAGACACAGGGGGGACTTGATAGCAATCAGCCCCAGCATTTT,CASSRSGETQGGLDSNQPQHF
TRBJ1-5,NA,17,NA,TRBV27,TGTGCCAGCAGTCCCGGGAGGGTCCTGGGCCTGGATCAGCCCCAGCATTTT,CASSPGRVLGLDQPQHF
TRBJ1-5,TRBD1,16,NA,TRBV13,TGTGCCAGCAGCTTAGGCGGGAACAGGGGAGGCCAGCCCCAGCATTTT,CASSLGGNRGGQPQHF
TRBJ2-3,TRBD1,14,NA,TRBV19,TGTGCCAGCCAGTCCAGGGGGCGCACAGATACGCAGTATTTT,CASQSRGRTDTQYF
TRBJ2-1,NA,14,NA,TRBV30,TGTGCCTGGGCGACAGCCCATTCCTACAATGAGCAGTTCTTC,CAWATAHSYNEQFF
TRBJ2-1,NA,11,once,TRBV29-1,TGCAGCACTAGGCGGGCGCAGGAGCAGTTCTTC,CSTRRAQEQFF
TRBJ2-7,NA,14,NA,TRBV5-6,TGTGCCAGCAGCTTGGGGGTGGGCCTACTCGAGCAGTACTTC,CASSLGVGLLEQYF
TRBJ2-1,NA,19,NA,TRBV5-6,TGTGCCAGCAGCTTGTGGATTTACGAGACGGTATACCCTTACAATGAGCAGTTCTTC,CASSLWIYETVYPYNEQFF
TRBJ1-1,NA,12,NA,TRBV5-1,TGCGCCAGCAGCCTGATCGGGACTGAAGCTTTCTTT,CASSLIGTEAFF
TRBJ1-3,TRBD1,15,NA,TRBV7-2,TGTGCCAGCAGGTCAACAGGGGGTCTCGGAAACACCATATATTTT,CASRSTGGLGNTIYF
TRBJ1-1,NA,11,NA,TRBV30,TGTGCCGGACTAAGCGTCCGAGTAGCTTTCTTT,CAGLSVRVAFF
TRBJ1-6,NA,14,NA,TRBV5-6,TGTGCCAGCAGCTCCGGCCGGCATAATTCACCCCTCCACTTT,CASSSGRHNSPLHF
TRBJ2-5,NA,15,NA,TRBV3-1/TRBV3-2,TGTGCCAGCAGCCAAGATGGGGCCTTTCAAGAGACCCAGTACTTC,CASSQDGAFQETQYF
TRBJ1-4,TRBD1,15,NA,TRBV6-6,TGTGCCAGCAGACGGCCGGGACAGAAGAATGAAAAACTGTTTTTT,CASRRPGQKNEKLFF
TRBJ1-3,TRBD1,16,NA,TRBV9,TGTGCCAGCAGCGCTCGAGACAGGGACTCTGGAAACACCATATATTTT,CASSARDRDSGNTIYF